These 8 T cell receptor beta chains were sequenced from one sample in a study of identical twins. One entry per CDR3 protein results from TCRdb running MiXCR on the 5' RACE reads. The sample contains fewer than 900,000 distinct CDR3 sequences, around a sixth of which appear only once. Another study also made use of these data, one on T cells expressing NK-cell markers.

Sequencing input: PBMCs. The receptors were gathered from a woman aged 18-30 years in good health.

This chain links TRBV6-1 with TRBJ2-7, with 14 nucleotides matching TRBD2. The CDR3 totals 18 residues. Looked up from germline, CDR1 is MNHNS and CDR2 is SASEGT. V lost 5 bases to trimming and J lost 2 bases; unmatched junction nucleotides: 11. The CDR3 region is CASSPNGLAGGPAYEQYF. CDR3 sequence (DNA): TGTGCCAGCAGTCCCAACGGACTAGCGGGGGGCCCAGCCTACGAGCAGTACTTC.

This clonotype was counted between two and nine times. The rearrangement links TRBV12-5 to TRBJ1-2, with D tentatively TRBD1 (6 bases). The V gene lost 6 bases and the J gene lost 6 bases, with 14 bases spanning the gap. The germline CDR1 and CDR2 sequences are LGHNT and FRNRAP. The CDR3 runs to 13 residues. CDR3 in DNA: TGTGCTAGTGGCTCAACAGGGAATCATGGCTACACCTTC. Translating gives CASGSTGNHGYTF.

V usage is TRBV24-1 and J usage is TRBJ2-3, with TRBD1 as a possible D gene (6 bases). V lost 3 bases, J lost 6 bases, and 12 bases lay in between. The CDR3 is made up of 14 amino acids. Germline V gene sequence: CDR1 KGHDR, CDR2 SFDVKD. The CDR3 loop is CATSDPDRGDTQYF. In DNA form, the CDR3 reads TGTGCCACCAGTGATCCCGATAGGGGGGATACGCAGTATTTT.

This clonotype was recorded once. The chain uses TRBV5-1 and TRBJ1-1; 7 bases map to TRBD1. The ends lost 4 bases at V and 2 bases at J; junction bases unmatched: 8. Germline V gives CDR1 SGHRS, CDR2 YFSETQ. CDR3 length equals 15 residues. The CDR3 sequence is CASSRSGTDNTEAFF. CDR3 bases: TGCGCCAGCAGCAGGAGCGGGACAGACAACACTGAAGCTTTCTTT.

This clonotype turned up a few times. The chain is built from TRBV20-1 and TRBJ2-3; D may be TRBD2 (5 bases). This CDR3 has 16 residues. The ends were cut back, 0 bases at V and 2 bases at J, with 15 bases in the middle. In germline, CDR1 is DFQATT, CDR2 SNEGSKA (reference sequence). CDR3 DNA sequence: TGCAGTGCTAGAGATAAAGAGAGCGGACCCACAGATACGCAGTATTTT. Translated, it gives CSARDKESGPTDTQYF.

This chain joins TRBV5-1 and TRBJ2-7, with D perhaps TRBD2 (5 bases). Germline V CDR1 and CDR2: SGHRS, YFSETQ. The V end was cut by 7 bases, the J end by 3 bases, with 17 bases between. This CDR3 is built from 14 residues. The CDR3, as DNA: TGCGCCAGCCGAGGGCAAGGGAGCTTCTACGAGCAGTACTTC. It translates to CASRGQGSFYEQYF.

The CDR3 reads CSALAGNQPQHF. In DNA, the CDR3 is TGCAGCGCCCTGGCAGGCAATCAGCCCCAGCATTTT. The chain recombines TRBV29-1 with TRBJ1-5; no clear D. The CDR3 sequence is 12 residues long. Germline lookup yields CDR1 SQVTM and CDR2 ANQGSEA. The V end was cut by 7 bases, the J end by 2 bases, with 9 bases between. The entire variable domain, with the rest obtained from reference TRBV29-1 and TRBJ1-5, is as follows: SAVISQKPSRDICQRGTSLTIQCQVDSQVTMMFWYRQQPGQSLTLIATANQGSEATYESGFVIDKFPISRPNLTFSTLTVSNMSPEDSSIYLCSALAGNQPQHFGDGTRLSIL.

The sample holds many counts of this clonotype. This rearrangement joins TRBV27 to TRBJ2-3, with D uncertain. Trimming left V 2 bases short and J 6 bases short, with 9 bases between. The CDR3 consists of 13 residues. The germline CDR1 and CDR2 sequences are MNHEY and SMNVEV (reference sequence). The CDR3: CASSLGVGDTQYF. The CDR3 bases are TGTGCCAGCAGTTTAGGGGTCGGGGATACGCAGTATTTT.